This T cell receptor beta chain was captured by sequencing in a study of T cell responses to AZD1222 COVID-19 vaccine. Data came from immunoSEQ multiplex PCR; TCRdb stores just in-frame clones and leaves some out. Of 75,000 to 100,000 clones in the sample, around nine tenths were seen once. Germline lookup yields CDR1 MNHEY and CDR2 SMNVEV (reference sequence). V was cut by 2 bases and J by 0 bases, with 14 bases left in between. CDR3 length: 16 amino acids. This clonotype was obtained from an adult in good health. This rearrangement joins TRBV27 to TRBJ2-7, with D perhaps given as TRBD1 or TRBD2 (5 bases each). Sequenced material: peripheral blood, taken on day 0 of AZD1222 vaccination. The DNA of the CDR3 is TGTGCCAGCAGTTTAACCGGGACCACAAGCTCCTACGAGCAGTACTTC. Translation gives CASSLTGTTSSYEQYF.